This record covers a single TCR beta chain. Its antigen remains unknown. These data originate in a study of shared clonotypes between healthy human individuals. Whole-study findings and limits: The study found roughly 5% of naive CD4 clonotypes shared across a handful of donors.

Terminally differentiated effector memory CD45RA+ cells were left out of the naive CD8 fraction, which was CD45RO-negative and positively selected for CCR7. All donors were Caucasian adults living in Nashville, Tennessee. The germline V gene encodes CDR1 GTSNPN and CDR2 SVGIG (reference sequence). After removal of 5 bases from V and 7 bases from J, the junction contained 10 bases not matched to a gene. The CDR3 totals 14 residues. Clones were read by immunoSEQ multiplex PCR, and TCRdb kept only the in-frame ones, dropping some. Counted here are nearly 2 million clones, over 85% occurring once; the ten biggest clones make up roughly 1.2%.

The sequence was obtained from a young man in good health. The chain recombines TRBV30 with TRBJ2-2; TRBD1 matches at 7 bases. The sequenced sample was naive CD8+ T cells sorted from blood. The CDR3, as DNA: TGTGCCTGGGAACCAGACAGGGACGGCGGGGAGCTGTTTTTT. Its translation: CAWEPDRDGGELFF.